The present T cell receptor beta chain was sequenced within a study of T-cell reconstitution after alpha-beta-depleted transplantation in children. This clonotype was counted ten times or more. Unique molecular identifiers were incorporated into the prepared TCRbeta library. TCRdb passed the PCR reads through MiXCR, listing each CDR3 protein once. The sample consists of 330,000 or so distinct CDR3 sequences, 10% of them appearing once. Germline CDR1 is SGDLS and CDR2 is YYNGEE. This CDR3 comprises 14 residues. Losses at the gene ends were 3 bases for V and 5 bases for J; bases not matched to a gene: 2.

This receptor was obtained from a human donor who donated a stem cell graft to a child with acute lymphoblastic leukemia. V usage is TRBV9 and J usage is TRBJ2-5; 12 bases match TRBD2. The sample here was PBMCs from the stem cell graft donor, taken from the stem cell graft. DNA for the CDR3: TGTGCCAGCAGCGCGACTAGCGGGAGTGAGACCCAGTACTTC. Its protein is CASSATSGSETQYF.